This is a list of T cell receptor beta chains from one sample in a study of shared clonotypes between healthy human individuals. The table came from immunoSEQ multiplex PCR; TCRdb's copy has only in-frame clones and leaves some out. The sample lists 2 million to 2.5 million clones, approximately 93% occurring once. The sequencing input was naive CD4+ T cells from PBMCs. The receptors come from a man aged 18 to 30 in good health. Some clones in this sample may be carry-over from other donors' samples. The CDR3 runs from the conserved cysteine through the conserved F or W. Each record gives: D gene, clone size, J gene, V gene, CDR3 DNA, CDR3 protein. A D gene is named only where the DNA matches it firmly. The listing skips clone size in some rows; elsewhere it reads once, few, many or a size class.

D gene: .
clone size: .
J gene: TRBJ2-1
V gene: TRBV4-3
CDR3 DNA: TGCGCCAGCAGCCAATGGAATGAGCAGTTCTTC
CDR3 protein: CASSQWNEQFF

D gene: TRBD2
clone size: .
J gene: TRBJ2-1
V gene: TRBV28
CDR3 DNA: TGTGCCAGCAGTTTACCGGGAGGGAGCTCCTACAATGAGCAGTTCTTC
CDR3 protein: CASSLPGGSSYNEQFF

D gene: .
clone size: .
J gene: TRBJ2-3
V gene: TRBV20-1
CDR3 DNA: TGCAGTGCTCCTAGAACAGATACGCAGTATTTT
CDR3 protein: CSAPRTDTQYF

D gene: .
clone size: .
J gene: TRBJ1-1
V gene: TRBV6-1
CDR3 DNA: TGTGCCAGCAGTACACCCAAACAAGGGAACACTGAAGCTTTCTTT
CDR3 protein: CASSTPKQGNTEAFF

D gene: .
clone size: .
J gene: TRBJ1-1
V gene: TRBV7-6
CDR3 DNA: TGTGCCAGCAGCTTAGCTCCCACCCGCGGGACTGAAGCTTTCTTT
CDR3 protein: CASSLAPTRGTEAFF

D gene: .
clone size: .
J gene: TRBJ1-5
V gene: TRBV9
CDR3 DNA: TGTGCCAGCAGCGTAGCTCCAGGGGCACATCAGCCCCAGCATTTT
CDR3 protein: CASSVAPGAHQPQHF

D gene: .
clone size: .
J gene: TRBJ2-7
V gene: TRBV7-3
CDR3 DNA: TGTGCCAGCAGCTTAGGTGGGACCCACGAGCAGTACTTC
CDR3 protein: CASSLGGTHEQYF

D gene: TRBD2
clone size: .
J gene: TRBJ2-3
V gene: TRBV6-5
CDR3 DNA: TGTGCCAGCAGTACACGGGAGGCCACAGATACGCAGTATTTT
CDR3 protein: CASSTREATDTQYF

D gene: .
clone size: .
J gene: TRBJ2-7
V gene: TRBV30
CDR3 DNA: TGTGCCTGGAGCGGAAACTACGAGCAGTACTTC
CDR3 protein: CAWSGNYEQYF

D gene: TRBD1
clone size: once
J gene: TRBJ1-2
V gene: TRBV30
CDR3 DNA: TGTGCCTGGAGCCGCGGAGGGGGCGGCTACACCTTC
CDR3 protein: CAWSRGGGGYTF

D gene: .
clone size: once
J gene: TRBJ1-3
V gene: TRBV27
CDR3 DNA: TGTGCCAGCAGTTTATCGAAAGGAAACACCATATATTTT
CDR3 protein: CASSLSKGNTIYF

D gene: .
clone size: .
J gene: TRBJ1-1
V gene: TRBV9
CDR3 DNA: TGTGCCAGCAGCGTAGTGGGTCAGAACACTGAAGCTTTCTTT
CDR3 protein: CASSVVGQNTEAFF

D gene: .
clone size: .
J gene: TRBJ2-5
V gene: TRBV7-9
CDR3 DNA: TGTGCCAGCAGCTTAGAAGGGGGGGCCCAGTACTTC
CDR3 protein: CASSLEGGAQYF

D gene: .
clone size: .
J gene: TRBJ2-7
V gene: TRBV6-5
CDR3 DNA: TGTGCCAGCCGCCTTCTGTCTTCCTACGAGCAGTACTTC
CDR3 protein: CASRLLSSYEQYF

D gene: .
clone size: .
J gene: TRBJ1-2
V gene: TRBV7-2
CDR3 DNA: TGTGCCAGCAGCCTCTTGAGAGCTGGCTATGGCTACACCTTC
CDR3 protein: CASSLLRAGYGYTF

D gene: .
clone size: once
J gene: TRBJ2-7
V gene: TRBV4-2
CDR3 DNA: TGTGCCAGCAGCCAAACTAACGAGCAGTACTTC
CDR3 protein: CASSQTNEQYF

D gene: .
clone size: .
J gene: TRBJ1-2
V gene: TRBV28
CDR3 DNA: TGTGCCAGCAGTTTTGTGGCAGACCTCTATGGCTACACCTTC
CDR3 protein: CASSFVADLYGYTF

D gene: TRBD2
clone size: .
J gene: TRBJ2-5
V gene: TRBV11-2
CDR3 DNA: TGTGCCAGCGGACTAGCGGGAGAAGAGACCCAGTACTTC
CDR3 protein: CASGLAGEETQYF

D gene: .
clone size: few
J gene: TRBJ2-2
V gene: TRBV5-1
CDR3 DNA: TGCGCCAGCAGCTTGGTAGTCACCGGGGAGCTGTTTTTT
CDR3 protein: CASSLVVTGELFF

D gene: TRBD2
clone size: .
J gene: TRBJ2-3
V gene: TRBV30
CDR3 DNA: TGTGCCTGGAGTGTAGGGGCTGCGGGGGGCACAGATACGCAGTATTTT
CDR3 protein: CAWSVGAAGGTDTQYF

D gene: .
clone size: .
J gene: TRBJ1-5
V gene: TRBV4-1
CDR3 DNA: TGCGCCAGCAGCCCGCCGATGGTTAGCGGCAATCAGCCCCAGCATTTT
CDR3 protein: CASSPPMVSGNQPQHF

D gene: .
clone size: .
J gene: TRBJ1-1
V gene: TRBV19
CDR3 DNA: TGTGCCAGTACCTATACCCGGGGGGCTACGAACACTGAAGCTTTCTTT
CDR3 protein: CASTYTRGATNTEAFF

D gene: .
clone size: .
J gene: TRBJ2-5
V gene: TRBV7-2
CDR3 DNA: TGTGCCAGCAGCTTGTCCGGGCGGGAGACCCAGTACTTC
CDR3 protein: CASSLSGRETQYF

D gene: .
clone size: .
J gene: TRBJ2-5
V gene: TRBV11-1
CDR3 DNA: TGTGCCAGCAGCTTAGTTTACGGGGTCAGGACCCAGTACTTC
CDR3 protein: CASSLVYGVRTQYF

D gene: TRBD2
clone size: .
J gene: TRBJ2-7
V gene: TRBV4-1
CDR3 DNA: TGCGCCAGCAGCCGGCTAGCGGGAGTCTCCTACGAGCAGTACTTC
CDR3 protein: CASSRLAGVSYEQYF

D gene: TRBD1
clone size: .
J gene: TRBJ1-2
V gene: TRBV19
CDR3 DNA: TGTGCCACCTACCTCCGACAGGGAACCAGCTATGGCTACACCTTC
CDR3 protein: CATYLRQGTSYGYTF

D gene: TRBD2
clone size: .
J gene: TRBJ2-3
V gene: TRBV5-4
CDR3 DNA: TGTGCCAGCAGCATTGCACGGCGGGAGGAGACAGATACGCAGTATTTT
CDR3 protein: CASSIARREETDTQYF